This TCR beta chain was obtained from a study of identical twins. With V trimmed by 5 bases and J by 8 bases, 11 bases remained unmatched. The CDR3 is 15 residues long. The germline V gene encodes CDR1 SGHVS and CDR2 FNYEAQ. TCRdb called the 5' RACE reads again in MiXCR, with one record for every CDR3 protein. This sample yields 250,000 or so distinct CDR3 sequences, of which about 7.3% are seen a single time; 3% to 4.5% belongs to the top ten. The data also belong to a second study, concerning yellow fever vaccine responses in identical twins.

Source material: memory (CD45RO+) T cells sorted from blood. This sequence was found in a woman between 18 and 30 years old in good health. The V call is TRBV7-6, the J call TRBJ2-1; 8 bases map to TRBD2. The CDR3 DNA reads as TGTGCCAGCAGCGTAACTAGCGGCTCAGGCGATGAGCAGTTCTTC. Translation gives CASSVTSGSGDEQFF.